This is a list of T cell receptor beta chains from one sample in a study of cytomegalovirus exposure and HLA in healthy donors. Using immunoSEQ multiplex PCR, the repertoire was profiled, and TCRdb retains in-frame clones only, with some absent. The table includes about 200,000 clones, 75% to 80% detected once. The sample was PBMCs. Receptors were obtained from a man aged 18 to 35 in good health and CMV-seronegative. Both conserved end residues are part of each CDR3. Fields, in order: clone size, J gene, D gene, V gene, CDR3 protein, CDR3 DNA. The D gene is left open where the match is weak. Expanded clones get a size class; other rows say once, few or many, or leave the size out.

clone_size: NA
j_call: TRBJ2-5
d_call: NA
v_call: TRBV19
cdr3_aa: CASSMTGGSQETQYF
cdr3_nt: TGTGCCAGTAGTATGACCGGGGGATCGCAAGAGACCCAGTACTTC

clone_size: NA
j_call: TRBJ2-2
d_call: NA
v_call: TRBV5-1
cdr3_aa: CASSLAAAVNTGELFF
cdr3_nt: TGCGCCAGCAGCTTGGCGGCAGCGGTTAACACCGGGGAGCTGTTTTTT

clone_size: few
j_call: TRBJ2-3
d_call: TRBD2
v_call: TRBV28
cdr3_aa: CASSEGGSTDTQYF
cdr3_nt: TGTGCCAGCAGCGAGGGAGGGAGCACAGATACGCAGTATTTT

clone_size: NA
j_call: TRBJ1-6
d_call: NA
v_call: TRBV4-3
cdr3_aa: CASSRSGGNSPLHF
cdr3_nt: TGCGCCAGCAGCCGGTCGGGGGGGAATTCACCCCTCCACTTT

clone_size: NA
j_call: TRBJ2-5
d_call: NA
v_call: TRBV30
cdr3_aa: CAWSSSGLRGQETQYF
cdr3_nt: TGTGCCTGGAGTTCGTCGGGACTTAGGGGCCAAGAGACCCAGTACTTC

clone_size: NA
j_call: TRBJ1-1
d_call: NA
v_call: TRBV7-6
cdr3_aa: CASSLDRQTEAFF
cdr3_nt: TGTGCCAGCAGCTTAGACCGCCAGACTGAAGCTTTCTTT

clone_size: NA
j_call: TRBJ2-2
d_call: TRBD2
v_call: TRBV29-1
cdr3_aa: CSVYGGGPSGELFF
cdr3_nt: TGCAGCGTATACGGGGGAGGGCCGTCCGGGGAGCTGTTTTTT

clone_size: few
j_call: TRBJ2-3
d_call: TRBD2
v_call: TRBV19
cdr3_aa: CASTKTSGGDTQYF
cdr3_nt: TGTGCCAGTACTAAGACTAGCGGGGGGGATACGCAGTATTTT

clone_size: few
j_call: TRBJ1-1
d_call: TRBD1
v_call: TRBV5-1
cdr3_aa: CASSWETGGAFF
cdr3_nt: TGCGCCAGCAGCTGGGAGACAGGGGGCGCTTTCTTT

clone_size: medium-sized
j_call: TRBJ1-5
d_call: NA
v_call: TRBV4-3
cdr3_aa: CASSQDPPGPFNQPQHF
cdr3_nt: TGCGCCAGCAGCCAAGATCCCCCAGGCCCCTTCAATCAGCCCCAGCATTTT

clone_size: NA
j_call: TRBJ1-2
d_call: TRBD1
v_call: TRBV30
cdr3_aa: CAALTGVPYGYTF
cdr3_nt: TGTGCCGCTCTGACAGGGGTCCCCTATGGCTACACCTTC

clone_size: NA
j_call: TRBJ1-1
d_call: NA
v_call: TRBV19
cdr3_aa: CASRIRSGTEAFF
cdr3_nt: TGTGCCAGTAGGATCCGCTCGGGCACTGAAGCTTTCTTT

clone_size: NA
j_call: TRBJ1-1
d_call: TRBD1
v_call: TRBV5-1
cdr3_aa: CASSLVQGGRAGAFF
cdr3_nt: TGCGCCAGCAGCTTGGTCCAGGGGGGTCGGGCTGGAGCTTTCTTT

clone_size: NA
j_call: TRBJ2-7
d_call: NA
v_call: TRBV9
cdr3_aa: CASSSPWRSDEQYF
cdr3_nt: TGTGCCAGCAGCTCCCCGTGGAGGTCTGACGAGCAGTACTTC

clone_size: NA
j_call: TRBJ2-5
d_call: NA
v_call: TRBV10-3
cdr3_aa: CATGGGGPAETQYF
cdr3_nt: TGTGCCACCGGAGGGGGAGGGCCGGCGGAGACCCAGTACTTC

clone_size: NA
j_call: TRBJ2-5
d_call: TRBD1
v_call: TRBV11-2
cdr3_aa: CASSLGGQGNVVSETQYF
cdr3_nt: TGTGCCAGCAGCTTAGGGGGACAGGGGAACGTTGTCTCGGAGACCCAGTACTTC

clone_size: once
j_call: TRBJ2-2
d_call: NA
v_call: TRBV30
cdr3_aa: CAWSSYRDTGELFF
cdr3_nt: TGTGCCTGGAGTAGCTACAGGGACACCGGGGAGCTGTTTTTT

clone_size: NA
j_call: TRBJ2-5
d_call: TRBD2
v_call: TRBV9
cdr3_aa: CASSVLAGGGETQYF
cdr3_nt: TGTGCCAGCAGCGTTTTAGCGGGAGGAGGGGAGACCCAGTACTTC

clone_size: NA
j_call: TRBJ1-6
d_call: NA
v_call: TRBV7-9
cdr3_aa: CASSHPDRYNSPLHF
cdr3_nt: TGTGCCAGCAGCCACCCGGACAGATACAATTCACCCCTCCACTTT

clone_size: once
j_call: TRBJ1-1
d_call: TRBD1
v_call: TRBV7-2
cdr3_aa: CASSLAKGMGQTIEAFF
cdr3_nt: TGTGCCAGCAGCTTAGCTAAGGGTATGGGACAGACAATTGAAGCTTTCTTT

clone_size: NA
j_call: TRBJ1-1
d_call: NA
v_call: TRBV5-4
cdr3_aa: CASSQVAVLNTEAFF
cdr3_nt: TGTGCCAGCAGCCAAGTGGCAGTTTTGAACACTGAAGCTTTCTTT

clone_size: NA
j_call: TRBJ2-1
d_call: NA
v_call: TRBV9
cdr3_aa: CASSVGPSGRGDEQFF
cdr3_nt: TGTGCCAGCAGCGTAGGTCCCAGCGGTCGTGGTGATGAGCAGTTCTTC

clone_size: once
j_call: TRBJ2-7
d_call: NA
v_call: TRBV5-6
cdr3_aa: CASSHETGHQAYEQYF
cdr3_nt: TGTGCCAGCAGTCACGAAACAGGGCATCAGGCCTACGAGCAGTACTTC

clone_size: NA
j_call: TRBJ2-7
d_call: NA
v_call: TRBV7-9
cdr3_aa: CASSLDARVGEQYF
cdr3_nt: TGTGCCAGCAGCTTAGATGCCAGGGTAGGCGAGCAGTACTTC

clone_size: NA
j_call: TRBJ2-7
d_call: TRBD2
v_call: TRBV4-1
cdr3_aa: CASSQELSGGSYEQYF
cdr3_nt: TGCGCCAGCAGCCAAGAGCTTAGCGGGGGCTCCTACGAGCAGTACTTC

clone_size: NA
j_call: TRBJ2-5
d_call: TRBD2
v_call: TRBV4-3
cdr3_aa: CASSQDSTSGETQYF
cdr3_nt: TGCGCCAGCAGCCAAGATTCGACTAGCGGAGAGACCCAGTACTTC

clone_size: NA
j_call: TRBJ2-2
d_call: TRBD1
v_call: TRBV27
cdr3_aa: CASSPGRDRGRPDTRELFF
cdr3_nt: TGTGCCAGCAGCCCCGGCCGGGACAGGGGGCGCCCGGACACCAGGGAGCTGTTTTTT

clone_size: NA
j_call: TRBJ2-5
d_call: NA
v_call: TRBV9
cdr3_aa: CASSATYFGGLQETQYF
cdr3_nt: TGTGCCAGCAGCGCCACCTACTTCGGCGGGTTACAAGAGACCCAGTACTTC

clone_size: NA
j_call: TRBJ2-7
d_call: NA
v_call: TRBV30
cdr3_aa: CAQSSPDEQYF
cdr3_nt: TGTGCCCAGTCCTCACCCGACGAGCAGTACTTC

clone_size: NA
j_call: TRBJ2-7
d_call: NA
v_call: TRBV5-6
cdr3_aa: CASSLGLGASSYEQYF
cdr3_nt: TGTGCCAGCAGCTTAGGTCTGGGGGCCAGCTCCTACGAGCAGTACTTC

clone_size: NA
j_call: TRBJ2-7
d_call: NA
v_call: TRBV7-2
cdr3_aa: CASYDIGSYEQYF
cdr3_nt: TGTGCCAGCTACGACATCGGCTCCTACGAGCAGTACTTC

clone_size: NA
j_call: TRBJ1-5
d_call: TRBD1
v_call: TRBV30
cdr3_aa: CAWSGHRGNNQPQHF
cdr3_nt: TGTGCCTGGAGCGGTCACAGGGGGAATAATCAGCCCCAGCATTTT

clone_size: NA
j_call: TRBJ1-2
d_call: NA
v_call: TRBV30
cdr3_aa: CAWSFTGTSYGYTF
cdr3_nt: TGTGCCTGGAGTTTCACCGGGACATCCTATGGCTACACCTTC